The 9 T cell receptor beta chains reported below all come from one sample, sequenced in a study of blood T cell repertoires in COVID-19 (dated by TCRdb to 2018 to 2021). Libraries were made using the immunoSEQ multiplex PCR assay. The table was pulled from immuneACCESS by TCRdb, which kept in-frame rearrangements only. Such tables lose some clones; where checked, under half of the loss comes from unresolved V genes, and the rest has no known cause. The sample includes fewer than 400,000 clones, with roughly 90% observed a single time. The ten top clones hold about 4.2% of the sample. What was sequenced was PBMCs or T cells enriched from blood (not recorded which). The receptors stem from a woman in her thirties who had been exposed to COVID-19.

The genes are TRBV29-1 and TRBJ1-1, with TRBD1 as a possible D gene (5 bases). Trimming removed 6 bases from V and 7 bases from J, with 15 bases in between. CDR3 length: 12 amino acids. CDR1 and CDR2 (germline): SQVTM, ANQGSEA. The CDR3 loop is CSVAGFSIEAFF. CDR3 nucleotides: TGCAGCGTAGCAGGGTTTAGCATTGAAGCTTTCTTT.

In its sample, this clone was seen a few times. The chain employs TRBV30 and TRBJ1-4; 7 nucleotides align to TRBD1. This CDR3 spans 14 amino acids. Germline V lookup: CDR1 GTSNPN, CDR2 SVGIG (reference sequence). Trimming cost V 3 bases and J 7 bases; bases outside gene matches: 8. The CDR3 loop reads CAWSQTGWGEKLFF. In nucleotides, the CDR3 is TGTGCCTGGAGCCAGACAGGGTGGGGTGAAAAACTGTTTTTT. Drawing the rest from reference TRBV30 and TRBJ1-4, the complete variable domain is SQTIHQWPATLVQPVGSPLSLECTVEGTSNPNLYWYRQAAGRGLQLLFYSVGIGQISSEVPQNLSASRPQDRQFILSSKKLLLSDSGFYLCAWSQTGWGEKLFFGSGTQLSVL.

This clone has a handful of counts. The genes are TRBV4-1 and TRBJ2-7; tentatively, D is TRBD1 (5 bases). Germline values: CDR1 MGHRA, CDR2 YSYEKL. CDR3 length: 15 amino acids. Trimming shortened V by 4 bases and J by 3 bases, and 16 bases separated the two germline ends. Here the CDR3 reads CASSLQIQGGYEQYF. Here the CDR3 DNA reads TGCGCCAGCAGCCTCCAGATCCAGGGTGGCTACGAGCAGTACTTC.

The chain employs TRBV12-3 or TRBV12-4 and TRBJ1-1; D gene uncertain. This CDR3 spans 12 amino acids. Trimming pared 7 bases from V and 3 bases from J, leaving 9 bases between. The chain's CDR3 is CASTPSYTEAFF. The CDR3 region has the DNA TGTGCCAGCACCCCCTCCTACACTGAAGCTTTCTTT.

The chain carries TRBV7-2 and TRBJ1-4, with 7 bases identical to TRBD1. Germline CDR1 reads SGHTA; CDR2 reads FQGNSA. The CDR3 consists of 16 residues. Losses at the gene ends were 5 bases for V and 7 bases for J; bases not matched to a gene: 13. The CDR3, as DNA: TGTGCCAGCAGCGATAGAGTAGGGGGCGCCTCTGAAAAACTGTTTTTT. As protein: CASSDRVGGASEKLFF. The full variable domain, with the rest looked up from reference TRBV7-2 and TRBJ1-4, is GAGVSQSPSNKVTEKGKDVELRCDPISGHTALYWYRQSLGQGLEFLIYFQGNSAPDKSGLPSDRFSAERTGGSVSTLTIQRTQQEDSAVYLCASSDRVGGASEKLFFGSGTQLSVL.

This clone was recorded only once. The chain links TRBV12-3 or TRBV12-4 to TRBJ2-2; TRBD2 matches 7 bases. J lost 6 bases, V lost 3 bases, and 1 base had no gene match. The length of the CDR3 is 13 residues. CDR3 nucleotides: TGTGCCAGCAGTTTCACTAGCGCCGGGGAGCTGTTTTTT. Translation gives CASSFTSAGELFF.

The chain recombines TRBV4-2 with TRBJ2-2, with TRBD1 identical over 7 bases. The germline gives CDR1 LGHNA, CDR2 YNFKEQ. The CDR3 is 15 amino acids. V lost 3 bases to trimming and J lost 6 bases; unmatched junction nucleotides: 7. The CDR3, as DNA: TGTGCCAGCAGCCAGGGGACAGAGGGGCCCGGGGAGCTGTTTTTT. This encodes CASSQGTEGPGELFF.

The chain is built from TRBV30 and TRBJ1-5; D is unclear. The V end was cut by 0 bases, the J end by 3 bases, with 6 bases between. There are 13 residues in the CDR3. CDR1 GTSNPN and CDR2 SVGIG come from the germline V gene (reference sequence). The CDR3 nucleotides read TGTGCCTGGAGTGTGGAGGTCAATCAGCCCCAGCATTTT. This codes for CAWSVEVNQPQHF.

This chain uses TRBV11-2 with TRBJ1-1; possibly TRBD1 for D (5 bases). CDR1 is SGHAT, CDR2 FQNNGV, per germline. CDR3 size: 15 residues. V was pared by 2 bases and J by 4 bases, with 14 bases between. CDR3 coding DNA: TGTGCCAGCAGCTTATCCTGGGGGGTAAGCACTGAAGCTTTCTTT. Translation gives CASSLSWGVSTEAFF.